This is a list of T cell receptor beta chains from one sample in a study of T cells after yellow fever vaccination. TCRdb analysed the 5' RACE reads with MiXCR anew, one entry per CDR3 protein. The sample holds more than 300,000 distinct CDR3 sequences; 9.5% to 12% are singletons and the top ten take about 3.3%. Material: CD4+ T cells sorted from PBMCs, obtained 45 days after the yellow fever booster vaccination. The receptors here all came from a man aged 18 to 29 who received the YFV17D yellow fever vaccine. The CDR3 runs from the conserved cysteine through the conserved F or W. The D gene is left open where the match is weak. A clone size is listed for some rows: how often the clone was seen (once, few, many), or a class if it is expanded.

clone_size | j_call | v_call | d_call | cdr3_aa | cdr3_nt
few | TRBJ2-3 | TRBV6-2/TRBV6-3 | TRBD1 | CASSYYGRPGQVTDTQYF | TGTGCCAGCAGTTACTATGGGAGACCGGGACAGGTCACAGATACGCAGTATTTT
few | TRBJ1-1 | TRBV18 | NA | CASSPIRGGNTEAFF | TGTGCCAGCTCACCGATCAGGGGAGGGAACACTGAAGCTTTCTTT
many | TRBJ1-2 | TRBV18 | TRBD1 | CASSPGTGNYGYTF | TGTGCCAGCTCACCCGGGACAGGGAACTATGGCTACACCTTC
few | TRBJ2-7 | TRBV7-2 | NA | CASSSLGTAYEQYF | TGTGCCAGCAGCTCCCTCGGGACTGCCTACGAGCAGTACTTC
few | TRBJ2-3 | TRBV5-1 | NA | CASSFSQDTQYF | TGCGCCAGCAGCTTTTCGCAAGATACGCAGTATTTT
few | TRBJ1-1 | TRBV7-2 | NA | CASRGGAKGSNTEAFF | TGTGCCAGCAGAGGAGGGGCTAAGGGAAGCAACACTGAAGCTTTCTTT
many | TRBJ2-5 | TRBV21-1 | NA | CASSTSQAKETQYF | TGTGCCAGCAGCACGTCCCAGGCGAAAGAGACCCAGTACTTC
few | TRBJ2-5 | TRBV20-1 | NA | CSASAQPYQETQYF | TGCAGTGCTAGTGCACAGCCGTACCAAGAGACCCAGTACTTC
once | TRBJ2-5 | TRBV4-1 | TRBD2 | CASTLGLAGGQEAQYF | TGCGCCAGCACGCTCGGACTAGCGGGGGGGCAAGAGGCCCAGTACTTC
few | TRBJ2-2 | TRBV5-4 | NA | CASSLQGPSTGELFF | TGTGCCAGCAGCTTGCAGGGGCCAAGCACCGGGGAGCTGTTTTTT
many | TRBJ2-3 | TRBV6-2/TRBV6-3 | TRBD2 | CATLRGGREYF | TGTGCCACCCTCCGGGGGGGCCGGGAGTATTTT
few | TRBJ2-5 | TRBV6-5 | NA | CASTLQGQEAQYF | TGTGCCAGCACCCTACAGGGTCAAGAGGCCCAGTACTTC
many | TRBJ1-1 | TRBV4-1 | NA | CASSQGVVNTDAFF | TGCGCCAGCAGCCAAGGAGTAGTCAACACTGATGCTTTCTTT
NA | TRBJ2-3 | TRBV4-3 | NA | CASSQDHRPTDTQYF | TGCGCCAGCAGCCAAGATCACAGGCCCACAGATACGCAGTATTTT
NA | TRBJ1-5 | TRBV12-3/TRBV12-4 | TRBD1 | CASRQDRSNQPQHF | TGTGCCAGCAGGCAGGACAGGAGCAATCAGCCCCAGCATTTT
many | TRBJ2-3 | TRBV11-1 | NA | CASSFEADSTDTQYF | TGTGCCAGCAGCTTTGAGGCGGATAGCACAGATACGCAGTATTTT
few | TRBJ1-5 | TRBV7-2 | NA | CASSRFRETDQPQHF | TGTGCCAGCAGCCGATTCAGGGAGACGGATCAGCCCCAGCATTTT
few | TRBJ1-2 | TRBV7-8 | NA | CASSLGGPVDYGYTF | TGTGCCAGCAGCTTAGGAGGCCCCGTGGACTATGGCTACACCTTC
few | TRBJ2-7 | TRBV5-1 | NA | CASSANLGTYEQYF | TGCGCCAGCAGCGCTAATCTGGGTACCTACGAGCAGTACTTC
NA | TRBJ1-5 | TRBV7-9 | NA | CASSPTQWGQPQHF | TGTGCCAGCAGCCCAACCCAGTGGGGTCAGCCCCAGCATTTT
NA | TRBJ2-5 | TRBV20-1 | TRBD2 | CSARVGLAETEYF | TGCAGTGCTAGAGTGGGACTAGCAGAGACCGAGTACTTC
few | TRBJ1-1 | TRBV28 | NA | CASSFNRNTEAFF | TGTGCCAGCAGCTTCAACCGGAACACTGAAGCTTTCTTT
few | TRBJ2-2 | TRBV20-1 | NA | CSAARGRELFF | TGCAGTGCAGCACGGGGTAGGGAGCTGTTTTTT
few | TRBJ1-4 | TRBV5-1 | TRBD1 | CASSLDGQGWNEKLFF | TGCGCCAGCAGTCTCGATGGACAGGGATGGAATGAAAAACTGTTTTTT
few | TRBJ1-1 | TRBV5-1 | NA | CASSSGRLLGNTEAFF | TGCGCCAGCAGCTCGGGACGGCTCCTGGGGAACACTGAAGCTTTCTTT
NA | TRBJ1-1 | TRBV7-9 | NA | CASSWIGLGTEAFF | TGTGCCAGCAGCTGGATCGGGTTAGGGACTGAAGCTTTCTTT